These T cell receptor beta chains were read from a single sample in a study of identical twins. TCRdb ran MiXCR on the 5' RACE reads and lists one entry per CDR3 protein. In the table there are about 470,000 distinct CDR3 sequences, 20% to 25% of which are singletons. These same records also appear under a second study, on T cells expressing NK-cell markers.

Material for sequencing was CD4+ T cells sorted from blood. The receptors were sampled from a woman in her late teens or twenties in good health. Each CDR3 is given with its conserved first and last residue. D genes are given only for firm matches. Clone size is not always given. Where it is, it says once, few, many or a class for expanded clones.

v_call: TRBV10-2
j_call: TRBJ2-5
d_call: .
clone_size: .
cdr3_aa: CASGRAQETQYF
cdr3_nt: TGCGCCAGCGGCAGGGCCCAAGAGACCCAGTACTTC

v_call: TRBV7-8
j_call: TRBJ2-7
d_call: TRBD1
clone_size: few
cdr3_aa: CASSLAGQAYYEQYF
cdr3_nt: TGTGCCAGCAGCTTAGCTGGACAGGCCTACTACGAGCAGTACTTC

v_call: TRBV15
j_call: TRBJ1-1
d_call: .
clone_size: few
cdr3_aa: CATSRVRVPDAEAFF
cdr3_nt: TGTGCCACCAGCAGAGTTCGCGTACCCGACGCTGAAGCTTTCTTT

v_call: TRBV5-1
j_call: TRBJ1-6
d_call: .
clone_size: few
cdr3_aa: CASSLLDYNSPLHF
cdr3_nt: TGCGCCAGCAGCTTGCTGGATTACAATTCACCCCTCCACTTT

v_call: TRBV5-1
j_call: TRBJ2-5
d_call: .
clone_size: few
cdr3_aa: CASSGGATQYF
cdr3_nt: TGCGCCAGCAGCGGGGGAGCGACCCAGTACTTC

v_call: TRBV12-3/TRBV12-4
j_call: TRBJ1-2
d_call: .
clone_size: .
cdr3_aa: CASSLVENYGYTF
cdr3_nt: TGTGCCAGCAGTTTAGTGGAGAACTATGGCTACACCTTC

v_call: TRBV12-3/TRBV12-4
j_call: TRBJ1-5
d_call: .
clone_size: few
cdr3_aa: CASSGNGPPGHQPQHF
cdr3_nt: TGTGCCAGCAGTGGGAATGGTCCGCCCGGCCATCAGCCCCAGCATTTT

v_call: TRBV9
j_call: TRBJ2-2
d_call: .
clone_size: .
cdr3_aa: CASREGPYTGELFF
cdr3_nt: TGTGCCAGCAGGGAGGGGCCGTACACCGGGGAGCTGTTTTTT

v_call: TRBV29-1
j_call: TRBJ2-5
d_call: .
clone_size: .
cdr3_aa: CSVTKPARETQYF
cdr3_nt: TGCAGCGTTACTAAGCCCGCCCGGGAGACCCAGTACTTC

v_call: TRBV10-1
j_call: TRBJ1-1
d_call: .
clone_size: .
cdr3_aa: CASSMQGNTEAFF
cdr3_nt: TGCGCCAGCAGTATGCAGGGGAACACTGAAGCTTTCTTT

v_call: TRBV27
j_call: TRBJ2-3
d_call: .
clone_size: .
cdr3_aa: CASRSWGVTDTQYF
cdr3_nt: TGTGCCAGCCGATCATGGGGAGTTACAGATACGCAGTATTTT

v_call: TRBV15
j_call: TRBJ2-1
d_call: .
clone_size: .
cdr3_aa: CATSRDPTGLYNEQFF
cdr3_nt: TGTGCCACCAGCAGAGATCCCACAGGACTCTACAATGAGCAGTTCTTC

v_call: TRBV10-3
j_call: TRBJ2-3
d_call: TRBD1
clone_size: few
cdr3_aa: CAISVAGGDTQYF
cdr3_nt: TGTGCCATCAGTGTGGCAGGGGGCGATACGCAGTATTTT

v_call: TRBV5-1
j_call: TRBJ2-7
d_call: .
clone_size: .
cdr3_aa: CASSLGLAGEQYF
cdr3_nt: TGCGCCAGCAGCTTGGGGTTAGCAGGCGAGCAGTACTTC

v_call: TRBV7-2
j_call: TRBJ2-1
d_call: .
clone_size: .
cdr3_aa: CASSRSRDNEQFF
cdr3_nt: TGTGCCAGCAGCCGATCTCGGGATAATGAGCAGTTCTTC

v_call: TRBV5-1
j_call: TRBJ2-1
d_call: .
clone_size: few
cdr3_aa: CASSLGGAGRDEQFF
cdr3_nt: TGCGCCAGCAGCTTGGGGGGGGCGGGACGAGATGAGCAGTTCTTC

v_call: TRBV7-6
j_call: TRBJ2-3
d_call: TRBD2
clone_size: .
cdr3_aa: CASSLKGRGGGDTQYF
cdr3_nt: TGTGCCAGCAGCTTAAAGGGGCGGGGGGGCGGAGATACGCAGTATTTT

v_call: TRBV20-1
j_call: TRBJ2-2
d_call: TRBD2
clone_size: .
cdr3_aa: CSARPGTSGGNTGELFF
cdr3_nt: TGCAGTGCTAGACCCGGGACTAGCGGGGGGAACACCGGGGAGCTGTTTTTT

v_call: TRBV7-9
j_call: TRBJ2-1
d_call: TRBD1
clone_size: .
cdr3_aa: CASSRTRDSNEQFF
cdr3_nt: TGTGCCAGCAGCCGAACCCGGGACAGCAATGAGCAGTTCTTC

v_call: TRBV20-1
j_call: TRBJ2-1
d_call: TRBD2
clone_size: .
cdr3_aa: CSAGTSGYNEQFF
cdr3_nt: TGCAGTGCCGGGACTAGCGGTTACAATGAGCAGTTCTTC

v_call: TRBV7-2
j_call: TRBJ2-5
d_call: .
clone_size: .
cdr3_aa: CASTSKGSGGWAETQYF
cdr3_nt: TGTGCCAGCACCTCCAAGGGAAGTGGGGGGTGGGCTGAGACCCAGTACTTC

v_call: TRBV20-1
j_call: TRBJ2-1
d_call: TRBD2
clone_size: .
cdr3_aa: CSASGGWDEQFF
cdr3_nt: TGCAGTGCTAGCGGGGGGTGGGATGAGCAGTTCTTC

v_call: TRBV6-2/TRBV6-3
j_call: TRBJ1-5
d_call: TRBD1
clone_size: .
cdr3_aa: CASGQGASNQPQHF
cdr3_nt: TGTGCCAGCGGACAGGGGGCTAGCAATCAGCCCCAGCATTTT

v_call: TRBV7-3
j_call: TRBJ2-3
d_call: .
clone_size: .
cdr3_aa: CASSPGALRDTQYF
cdr3_nt: TGTGCCAGCAGCCCAGGGGCCCTCAGGGATACGCAGTATTTT

v_call: TRBV12-3/TRBV12-4
j_call: TRBJ2-1
d_call: TRBD2
clone_size: .
cdr3_aa: CASSRRTSGIYNEQFF
cdr3_nt: TGTGCCAGCAGCCGAAGGACTAGCGGCATCTACAATGAGCAGTTCTTC

v_call: TRBV2
j_call: TRBJ2-7
d_call: TRBD2
clone_size: .
cdr3_aa: CASTLTSGGSYEQYF
cdr3_nt: TGTGCCAGCACCCTGACTAGCGGGGGTTCCTACGAGCAGTACTTC

v_call: TRBV10-1
j_call: TRBJ2-2
d_call: TRBD2
clone_size: .
cdr3_aa: CASSESPASGRTGELFF
cdr3_nt: TGCGCCAGCAGTGAGTCTCCCGCTAGCGGGAGGACCGGGGAGCTGTTTTTT

v_call: TRBV7-8
j_call: TRBJ2-5
d_call: TRBD1
clone_size: .
cdr3_aa: CASSARQGRQETQYF
cdr3_nt: TGTGCCAGCAGCGCCAGACAGGGCAGGCAAGAGACCCAGTACTTC

v_call: TRBV11-1
j_call: TRBJ2-1
d_call: TRBD2
clone_size: few
cdr3_aa: CASSFLLSFGTSGNNEQFF
cdr3_nt: TGTGCCAGCAGCTTTCTCCTTTCCTTCGGGACTAGCGGAAACAATGAGCAGTTCTTC

v_call: TRBV5-1
j_call: TRBJ1-3
d_call: TRBD1
clone_size: few
cdr3_aa: CASSLAGTGFGNTIYF
cdr3_nt: TGCGCCAGCAGCTTGGCCGGGACAGGGTTCGGAAACACCATATATTTT

v_call: TRBV6-5
j_call: TRBJ2-1
d_call: .
clone_size: .
cdr3_aa: CASSYGGLIYEQFF
cdr3_nt: TGTGCCAGCAGTTACGGGGGCCTTATCTATGAGCAGTTCTTC

v_call: TRBV11-2
j_call: TRBJ2-4
d_call: TRBD2
clone_size: .
cdr3_aa: CASSFRGRSLGGENIQYF
cdr3_nt: TGTGCCAGCAGCTTCCGGGGCAGGTCCTTGGGAGGGGAAAACATTCAGTACTTC

v_call: TRBV12-3/TRBV12-4
j_call: TRBJ1-2
d_call: .
clone_size: .
cdr3_aa: CASSQQASYYGYTF
cdr3_nt: TGTGCCAGCAGCCAACAAGCTTCTTACTATGGCTACACCTTC

v_call: TRBV30
j_call: TRBJ1-6
d_call: TRBD1
clone_size: few
cdr3_aa: CAWSIRGTENSPLHF
cdr3_nt: TGTGCCTGGAGTATCAGGGGGACAGAAAATTCACCCCTCCACTTT

v_call: TRBV6-5
j_call: TRBJ2-3
d_call: TRBD2
clone_size: few
cdr3_aa: CASSYSGGRADTQYF
cdr3_nt: TGTGCCAGCAGTTATTCGGGAGGGCGGGCAGATACGCAGTATTTT

v_call: TRBV20-1
j_call: TRBJ2-7
d_call: TRBD2
clone_size: .
cdr3_aa: CSAGRQRGYEQYF
cdr3_nt: TGCAGTGCTGGAAGACAGCGGGGCTACGAGCAGTACTTC

v_call: TRBV12-3/TRBV12-4
j_call: TRBJ2-2
d_call: .
clone_size: few
cdr3_aa: CASSRDGGTGELFF
cdr3_nt: TGTGCCAGCAGCAGGGACGGGGGTACCGGGGAGCTGTTTTTT

v_call: TRBV5-1
j_call: TRBJ2-3
d_call: .
clone_size: many
cdr3_aa: CASSLVVQGGDTQYF
cdr3_nt: TGCGCCAGCAGCTTGGTTGTCCAGGGGGGAGATACGCAGTATTTT

v_call: TRBV5-5
j_call: TRBJ1-4
d_call: .
clone_size: .
cdr3_aa: CASSLGGQRSEKLFF
cdr3_nt: TGTGCCAGCAGCTTAGGAGGGCAGAGGAGTGAAAAACTGTTTTTT

v_call: TRBV14
j_call: TRBJ2-1
d_call: .
clone_size: .
cdr3_aa: CASSQEQGIIIEQFF
cdr3_nt: TGTGCCAGCAGCCAAGAACAGGGAATAATCATTGAGCAGTTCTTC

v_call: TRBV5-1
j_call: TRBJ1-4
d_call: .
clone_size: few
cdr3_aa: CASSEQGSSEKLFF
cdr3_nt: TGCGCCAGCAGCGAGCAGGGATCAAGTGAAAAACTGTTTTTT

v_call: TRBV5-1
j_call: TRBJ2-4
d_call: .
clone_size: few
cdr3_aa: CASLDPAVSNIQYF
cdr3_nt: TGCGCCAGCTTAGACCCCGCCGTTTCGAACATTCAGTACTTC

v_call: TRBV27
j_call: TRBJ2-7
d_call: .
clone_size: .
cdr3_aa: CASRPLGAGTYEQYF
cdr3_nt: TGTGCCAGCAGGCCCCTAGGGGCCGGTACCTACGAGCAGTACTTC

v_call: TRBV10-2
j_call: TRBJ2-1
d_call: TRBD2
clone_size: few
cdr3_aa: CASRTSRYNEQFF
cdr3_nt: TGCGCCAGTCGGACTAGCCGCTACAATGAGCAGTTCTTC

v_call: TRBV27
j_call: TRBJ1-1
d_call: TRBD1
clone_size: few
cdr3_aa: CASSLQGARSTEAFF
cdr3_nt: TGTGCCAGCAGTTTACAGGGGGCTCGCTCCACTGAAGCTTTCTTT

v_call: TRBV5-1
j_call: TRBJ1-1
d_call: .
clone_size: .
cdr3_aa: CASSLVSRAITEAFF
cdr3_nt: TGCGCCAGCAGCTTGGTTTCCCGGGCGATCACTGAAGCTTTCTTT

v_call: TRBV4-1
j_call: TRBJ2-1
d_call: TRBD2
clone_size: few
cdr3_aa: CASSPYPGEAGGLGEQFF
cdr3_nt: TGCGCCAGCAGCCCATACCCTGGGGAAGCGGGGGGTCTTGGTGAGCAGTTCTTC

v_call: TRBV10-3
j_call: TRBJ2-6
d_call: .
clone_size: .
cdr3_aa: CAISGHSSGANVLTF
cdr3_nt: TGTGCCATCAGCGGACATAGCTCTGGGGCCAACGTCCTGACTTTC

v_call: TRBV15
j_call: TRBJ2-5
d_call: TRBD1
clone_size: .
cdr3_aa: CATTTGGAETQYF
cdr3_nt: TGTGCCACCACTACAGGGGGCGCCGAGACCCAGTACTTC

v_call: TRBV5-1
j_call: TRBJ2-1
d_call: .
clone_size: .
cdr3_aa: CASSLAGLGEQFF
cdr3_nt: TGCGCCAGCAGCTTGGCCGGTCTGGGTGAGCAGTTCTTC

v_call: TRBV15
j_call: TRBJ1-2
d_call: .
clone_size: .
cdr3_aa: CATSRDHPGVGYTF
cdr3_nt: TGTGCCACCAGCAGAGATCATCCAGGGGTCGGCTACACCTTC

v_call: TRBV6-2/TRBV6-3
j_call: TRBJ1-2
d_call: .
clone_size: .
cdr3_aa: CASSFGTYIYGYTF
cdr3_nt: TGTGCCAGCAGTTTCGGGACCTACATCTATGGCTACACCTTC

v_call: TRBV24-1
j_call: TRBJ2-2
d_call: TRBD2
clone_size: few
cdr3_aa: CATSGGLGTSGELFF
cdr3_nt: TGTGCCACCAGTGGCGGACTAGGAACGTCCGGGGAGCTGTTTTTT

v_call: TRBV4-1
j_call: TRBJ2-1
d_call: TRBD2
clone_size: few
cdr3_aa: CASSQDRGGRRHEQFF
cdr3_nt: TGCGCCAGCAGCCAAGACCGAGGCGGGAGGAGACATGAGCAGTTCTTC

v_call: TRBV20-1
j_call: TRBJ2-1
d_call: TRBD2
clone_size: .
cdr3_aa: CSARDRRRGGLAPSHEQFF
cdr3_nt: TGCAGTGCTAGAGATAGGCGCAGGGGTGGACTAGCCCCGTCCCATGAGCAGTTCTTC

v_call: TRBV29-1
j_call: TRBJ2-3
d_call: TRBD1
clone_size: .
cdr3_aa: CSEAGTGGGSDTQYF
cdr3_nt: TGCAGCGAGGCCGGGACAGGGGGCGGCTCAGATACGCAGTATTTT